These T cell receptor beta chains were read from a single sample in a study of spatial heterogeneity in lung cancer. Each CDR3 protein gets one entry after TCRdb re-called the 5' RACE reads with MiXCR. The sample contains 95,000 or so distinct CDR3 sequences, around 8.6% of which appear only once. The starting material was PBMCs, obtained at surgery. These receptors were obtained from a male donor with early-stage non-small cell lung cancer. Each CDR3 is given without its conserved first and last residue.

CDR3	length	J	V
ASSLRIWSNQPQH	13	TRBJ1-5	TRBV11-3
AIDAGGPNEQF	11	TRBJ2-1	TRBV10-3
ASSLTGADTEAF	12	TRBJ1-1	TRBV5-1
ASSTTRNTEAF	11	TRBJ1-1	TRBV6-2/TRBV6-3
ASSSLSLGTNYYEQY	15	TRBJ2-7	TRBV7-2
ASRSDRGHPEAF	12	TRBJ1-1	TRBV28
SARSPTGLGTEAF	13	TRBJ1-1	TRBV20-1
ASSLTGRNQPQH	12	TRBJ1-5	TRBV28
SAGSGTDWDEQF	12	TRBJ2-1	TRBV20-1
ASSLGGLATYNEQF	14	TRBJ2-1	TRBV5-1
ASSFDAGTPQH	11	TRBJ1-5	TRBV27
AGRAGGNYNEQF	12	TRBJ2-1	TRBV28
ASSLSQGTAGANVLT	15	TRBJ2-6	TRBV5-1
ASSLVALYNEQF	12	TRBJ2-1	TRBV11-1
SVRTGTTGELF	11	TRBJ2-2	TRBV29-1
ASSQSGEQY	9	TRBJ2-7	TRBV23-1
ASSRHPTITGELF	13	TRBJ2-2	TRBV28
ASGSRGRAGYGYT	13	TRBJ1-2	TRBV12-5
ATLMGESPLH	10	TRBJ1-6	TRBV6-4
SVGLAAYEQY	10	TRBJ2-7	TRBV29-1
ASRTSGTQEGDTQY	14	TRBJ2-3	TRBV28
ASKPLEGGSYNSPLH	15	TRBJ1-6	TRBV2
ASSLLAGSEQY	11	TRBJ2-7	TRBV7-9
ASSLAPGTAHSPLH	14	TRBJ1-6	TRBV6-5
ASSVEGQPTGELF	13	TRBJ2-2	TRBV9
ASSFRGSDTQY	11	TRBJ2-3	TRBV5-6
ASSTKTGEVTDTQY	14	TRBJ2-3	TRBV9
ASSYSPGARYSSVLT	15	TRBJ2-6	TRBV6-2/TRBV6-3
SAPGMGNEQF	10	TRBJ2-1	TRBV29-1
SASIGNSNQPQH	12	TRBJ1-5	TRBV20-1
ASSQNSRLETQY	12	TRBJ2-5	TRBV3-1
ASSEAPAQPQH	11	TRBJ1-5	TRBV6-1
ASRLKRVSGGANVLT	15	TRBJ2-6	TRBV6-5
ASSLARARGTQSTDTQY	17	TRBJ2-3	TRBV7-6
ATSSGGFSTDTQY	13	TRBJ2-3	TRBV24-1
ASSNNPGGKGDQY	13	TRBJ2-5	TRBV21-1
ASRRDQGITGELF	13	TRBJ2-2	TRBV19
ASSFPGEGTGAYEQY	15	TRBJ2-7	TRBV28
ASSWSNQGESEAF	13	TRBJ1-1	TRBV6-5
ASGQTRAGNTEAF	13	TRBJ1-1	TRBV5-1
ASSSLDDQETQY	12	TRBJ2-5	TRBV12-3/TRBV12-4
ASSLKDYEQY	10	TRBJ2-7	TRBV12-3/TRBV12-4